This T cell receptor beta chain was sequenced in a study of shared clonotypes between healthy human individuals (dated by TCRdb to between 2020 and 2021). Study-wide context: The cohort comprised a couple of women and three men aged 18 to 49 years. Leukapheresis yielded between about 0.85 and 10 billion PBMCs per donor. To estimate repertoire size and how much clonotype sharing occurs between individuals, the study deeply sequenced the blood TCR repertoires of roughly 5 healthy adults. For each donor, CD4 naive and CD4 memory were each given three plates, CD8 naive was given two plates, and CD8 memory was given one plate. To increase sequencing depth and limit assay-specific biases, different laboratories used diverse techniques to prepare libraries and sequence TCR repertoires.

Using the deep immunoSEQ assay, multiplex PCR amplified TCR CDR3 regions from genomic DNA. Extracted genomic DNA from each cell subset was distributed evenly across all wells of several immunoSEQ 96-well plates, and each plate was treated as a replicate. Each replicate PCR for sorted subsets received around 210 ng genomic DNA, equal to about 30,000 T cell genomes. Purified libraries were quantified with a Qubit 3.0 fluorometer, sized on a Bioanalyzer 2100, and re-quantified with the KAPA Library Quantification kit. Each immunoSEQ 96-well plate was sequenced on its own single-read 150-cycle Illumina NextSeq 550 flow cell. Per the source publication's procedure: Because the immunoSEQ output held only junctional sequences and lacked quality scores, the filtering could not match the filtering applied to full-length reads. To assign V/J genes and CDR3, sequences were annotated against IMGT germline references using PyIR, a Python wrapper for IgBLAST v1.9. Reads were removed for weak V/J assignments (E-value above 1e-6), missing CDR3, stop codons, out-of-frame junctions, or ambiguous translated residues. V3J clonotypes were defined as sequences sharing the same inferred V gene, J gene, and CDR3 amino acid sequence. To compute the percentage overlap between repertoires, the number of shared unique clonotypes was divided by the size of the smaller repertoire. Three approaches were used to assess repertoire richness: RTK rarefaction, the Chao1 estimator, and Recon v2.1 estimates of unobserved clonotypes. Generation probabilities were computed with OLGA for all TCRbeta clonotypes obtained by the gDNA method from several donors. Not all clones reach the TCRdb copy of this immuneACCESS table, which keeps in-frame sequences only. Checked studies attribute under half of the gap to unresolved V genes and leave the rest unexplained. Clone size and the V and J calls come from that table; the DNA yielded D and trimming. In this sample the table shows roughly 1.4 million clones, approximately 98.5% of which occur a single time. The ten largest clones capture about 0.35% of the sample.

General study outcomes and caveats: Naive subsets generally had larger estimated clonotype richness than memory subsets did. Incomplete sequencing was indicated by rarefaction of sorted-subset datasets, despite the large sequencing depth. Sampling was limited to blood, and TCR repertoires in tissue likely differ from TCR repertoires in blood. When a few donors were compared, the shared fraction of clonotypes was about 5% for naive CD4, less than 4% for naive CD8, roughly 2.5% for memory CD4, and approximately 0.4% for memory CD8. The genetic and exposure-history diversity represented was limited by the small number of donors. Compared with non-shared clonotypes, the clonotypes found in all four sorted-subset donors had higher generation probabilities. Pairwise subsampling led to the expectation that sequencing depth would affect the degree of clonotype sharing among donors.

In its sample, this clone was seen once. Its antigen is still unknown. One base away there is no much larger clone; base qualities are not given. Reading the germline V gene gives CDR1 LGHNT and CDR2 FRNRAP. V sheds 0 bases and J sheds 3 bases, leaving 11 bases between their ends. From the cysteine through the phenylalanine, the CDR3 covers 15 amino acids. Only the CDR3 DNA is retained, 45 bases long and in frame from the first base. The donors were healthy, HIV-negative adults with no recently reported acute infections or vaccinations. Every donor was a Caucasian adult residing in Nashville, Tennessee, USA. CD4+ T cells were enriched through magnetic negative selection, after which naive cells were positively selected on CD45RA and the remaining negative fraction served as the memory subset. Blood was obtained by leukapheresis, after which PBMCs were separated by Ficoll-Histopaque density gradient centrifugation and cryopreserved in liquid nitrogen vapor phase. Purity and quantity of every magnetically sorted T cell population were checked by analytical flow cytometry. From each sorted fraction, genomic DNA was isolated and quantified by UV absorbance on a Nanodrop 2000c.

Material: naive CD4+ T cells sorted from blood. The cell subset or site label corresponds to: CD45RA+ positively selected. The chain links TRBV12-5 with TRBJ1-1; the D segment cannot be called with confidence. This receptor was identified in a man aged 25 to 45 in good health. This receptor carries the CDR3 CASGLVVGRDTEAFF. The nucleotide sequence reads TGTGCTAGTGGTTTGGTCGTGGGGAGGGACACTGAAGCTTTCTTT.